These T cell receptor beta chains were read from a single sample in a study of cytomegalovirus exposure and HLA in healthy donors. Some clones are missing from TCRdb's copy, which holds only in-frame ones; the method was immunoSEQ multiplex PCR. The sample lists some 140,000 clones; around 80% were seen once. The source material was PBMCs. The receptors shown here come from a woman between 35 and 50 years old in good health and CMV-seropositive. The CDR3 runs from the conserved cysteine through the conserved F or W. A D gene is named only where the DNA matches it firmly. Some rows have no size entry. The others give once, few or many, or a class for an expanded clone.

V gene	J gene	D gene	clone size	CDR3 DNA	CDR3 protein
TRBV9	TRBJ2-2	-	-	TGTGCCAGCAGCGTCCTACGCGGATGGACTGCCACTAACTTTAACACCGGGGAGCTGTTTTTT	CASSVLRGWTATNFNTGELFF
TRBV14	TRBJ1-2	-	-	TGTGCCAGCAGCCAAGAGTCCTACTATGGCTACACCTTC	CASSQESYYGYTF
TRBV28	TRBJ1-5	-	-	TGTGCCAGCAGCTCACCGGGACAAGGACTTAGCAATCAGCCCCAGCATTTT	CASSSPGQGLSNQPQHF
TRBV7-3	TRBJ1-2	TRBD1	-	TGTGCCAGCAGCTTAAAGGCAGGGGGCAACTATGGCTACACCTTC	CASSLKAGGNYGYTF
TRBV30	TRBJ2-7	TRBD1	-	TGTGCCTGGACAGGACAGGGTTCCTACGAGCAGTACTTC	CAWTGQGSYEQYF
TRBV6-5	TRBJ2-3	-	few	TGTGCCAGCAGTACCACGTGGAGCACAACAGATACGCAGTATTTT	CASSTTWSTTDTQYF
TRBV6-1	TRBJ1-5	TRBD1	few	TGTGCCAGCACCCTACAGGGGCTAAGCAATCAGCCCCAGCATTTT	CASTLQGLSNQPQHF
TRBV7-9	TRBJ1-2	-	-	TGTTCCAGCAGCCCGACAGCAACACGCTACACCTTC	CSSSPTATRYTF
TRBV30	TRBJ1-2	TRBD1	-	TGTGCCTCCCAGGGGGCGGGTAACAGGCAATCTAACTATGGCTACACCTTC	CASQGAGNRQSNYGYTF
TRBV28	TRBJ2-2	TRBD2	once	TGTGCCAGCAGGTCTAGCGGGAGGGCCGCCGGGGAGCTGTTTTTT	CASRSSGRAAGELFF
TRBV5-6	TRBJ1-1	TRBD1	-	TGTGCCAGCAGCTTGACCCTCCGGACAGGCCGGGACACTGAAGCTTTCTTT	CASSLTLRTGRDTEAFF
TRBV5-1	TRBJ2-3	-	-	TGCGCCAGCAGCCCAAATAGCGGCTCCCGCACAGATACGCAGTATTTT	CASSPNSGSRTDTQYF
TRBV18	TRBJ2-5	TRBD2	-	TGTGCCAGCTCACCTTTAGCGGGAGGACAAGAGACCCAGTACTTC	CASSPLAGGQETQYF
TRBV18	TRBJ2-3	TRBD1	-	TGTGCCAGCTCACCCCGGGGACAGCCAGACACAGATACGCAGTATTTT	CASSPRGQPDTDTQYF
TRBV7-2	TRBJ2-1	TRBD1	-	TGTGCCAGCAGCTCCACCGGGACAGGGGGCATCAATGAGCAGTTCTTC	CASSSTGTGGINEQFF
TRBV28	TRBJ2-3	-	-	TGTGCCAGCAGTTTAGCTGGGAAGGGGAACACAGATACGCAGTATTTT	CASSLAGKGNTDTQYF
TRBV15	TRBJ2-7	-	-	TGTGCCACCAGCAGAGAAGAGGGCCGCTACGAGCAGTACTTC	CATSREEGRYEQYF
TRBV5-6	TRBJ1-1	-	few	TGTGCCAGCAGCACTCAGGACTATGAAGCTTTCTTT	CASSTQDYEAFF